This T cell receptor beta chain came from a study of OX40 agonist ivuxolimab in advanced cancers. Sequencing used immunoSEQ multiplex PCR; TCRdb keeps in-frame clones, though not all of them. The sample has around 100,000 clones; 95% to 96% are singletons. On cycle 4 day 1 and cycle 7 day 1, as well as at baseline, blood was sampled. The ends were cut back, 0 bases at V and 7 bases at J, with 9 bases in the middle. The CDR3 totals 13 residues. The germline V gene has CDR1 SGHVS and CDR2 FQNEAQ. The source material was CD4+ or CD8+ T cells sorted from blood, sampled in a trial of the OX40 agonist ivuxolimab. The chain couples TRBV7-8 to TRBJ1-1; D is ambiguous. This TCR came from an adult with an advanced solid tumor such as melanoma, head and neck, liver or kidney cancer. The chain's CDR3 is CASSLASQNEAFF. CDR3 DNA: TGTGCCAGCAGCTTAGCCAGTCAAAATGAAGCTTTCTTT.